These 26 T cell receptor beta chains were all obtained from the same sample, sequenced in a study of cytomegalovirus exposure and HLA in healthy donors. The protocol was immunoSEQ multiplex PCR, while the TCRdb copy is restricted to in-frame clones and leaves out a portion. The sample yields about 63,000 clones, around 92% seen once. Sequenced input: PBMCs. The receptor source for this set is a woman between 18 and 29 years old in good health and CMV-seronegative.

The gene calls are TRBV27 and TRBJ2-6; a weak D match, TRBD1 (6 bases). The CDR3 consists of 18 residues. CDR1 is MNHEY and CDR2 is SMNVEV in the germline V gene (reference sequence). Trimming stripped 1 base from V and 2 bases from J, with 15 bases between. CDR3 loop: CASSLFARGDAGANVLTF. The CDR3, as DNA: TGTGCCAGCAGTTTATTCGCCAGGGGAGATGCTGGGGCCAACGTCCTGACTTTC.

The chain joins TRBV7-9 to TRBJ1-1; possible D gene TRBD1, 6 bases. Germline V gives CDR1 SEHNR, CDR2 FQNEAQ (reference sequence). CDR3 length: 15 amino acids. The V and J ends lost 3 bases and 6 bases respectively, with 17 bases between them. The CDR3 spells CASSLSYGGQAEAFF. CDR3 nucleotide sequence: TGTGCCAGCAGCTTGAGTTACGGGGGGCAGGCTGAAGCTTTCTTT. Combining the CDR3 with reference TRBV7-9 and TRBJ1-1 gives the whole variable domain DTGVSQNPRHKITKRGQNVTFRCDPISEHNRLYWYRQTLGQGPEFLTYFQNEAQLEKSRLLSDRFSAERPKGSFSTLEIQRTEQGDSAMYLCASSLSYGGQAEAFFGQGTRLTVV.

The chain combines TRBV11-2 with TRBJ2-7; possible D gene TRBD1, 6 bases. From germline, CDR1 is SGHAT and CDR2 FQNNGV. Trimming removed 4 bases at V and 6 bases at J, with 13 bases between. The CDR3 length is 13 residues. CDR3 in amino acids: CASSSNRVGEQYF. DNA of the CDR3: TGTGCCAGCAGCTCCAACAGGGTCGGCGAGCAGTACTTC.

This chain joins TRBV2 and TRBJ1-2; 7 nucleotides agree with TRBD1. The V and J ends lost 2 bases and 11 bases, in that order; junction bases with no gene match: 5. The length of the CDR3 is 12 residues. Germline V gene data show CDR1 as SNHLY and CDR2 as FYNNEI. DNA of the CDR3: TGTGCCAGCAGTGAATCCGGGACAGAATACACCTTC. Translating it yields CASSESGTEYTF.

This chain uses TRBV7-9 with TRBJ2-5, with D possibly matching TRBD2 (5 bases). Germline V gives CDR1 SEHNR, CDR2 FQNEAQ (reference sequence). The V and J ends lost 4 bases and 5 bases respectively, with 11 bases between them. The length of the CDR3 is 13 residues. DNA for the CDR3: TGTGCCAGCAGCTCTAAGGGCGGGGAGACCCAGTACTTC. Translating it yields CASSSKGGETQYF.

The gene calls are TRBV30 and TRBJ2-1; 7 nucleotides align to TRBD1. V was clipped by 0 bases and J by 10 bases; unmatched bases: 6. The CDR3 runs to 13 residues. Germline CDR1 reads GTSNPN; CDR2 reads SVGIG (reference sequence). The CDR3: CAWSVRQGGEQFF. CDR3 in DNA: TGTGCCTGGAGTGTGAGACAGGGTGGGGAGCAGTTCTTC.

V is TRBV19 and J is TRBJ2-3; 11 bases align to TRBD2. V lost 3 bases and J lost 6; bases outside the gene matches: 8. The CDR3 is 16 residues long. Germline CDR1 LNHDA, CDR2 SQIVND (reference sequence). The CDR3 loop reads CASSIGLAGLSDTQYF. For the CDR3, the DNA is TGTGCCAGTAGTATTGGACTAGCGGGCCTCAGTGATACGCAGTATTTT.

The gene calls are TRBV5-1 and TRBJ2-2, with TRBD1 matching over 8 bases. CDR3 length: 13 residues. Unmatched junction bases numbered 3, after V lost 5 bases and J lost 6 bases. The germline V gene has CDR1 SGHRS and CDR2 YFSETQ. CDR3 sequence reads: CASRSDRAGELFF. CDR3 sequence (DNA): TGCGCCAGCAGATCGGACAGGGCCGGGGAGCTGTTTTTT.

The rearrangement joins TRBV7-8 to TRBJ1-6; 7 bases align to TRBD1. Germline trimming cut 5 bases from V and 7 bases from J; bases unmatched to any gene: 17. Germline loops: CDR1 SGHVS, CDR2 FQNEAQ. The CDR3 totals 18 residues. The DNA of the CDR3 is TGTGCCAGCAGCCTAGACCACGCGAAACAGGGGAGAAATTCACCCCTCCACTTT. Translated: CASSLDHAKQGRNSPLHF.

The CDR3 DNA follows: TGTGCCAGCAGTGGCGGGACAGAATGGAACACTGAAGCTTTCTTT. It encodes CASSGGTEWNTEAFF. The gene calls are TRBV6-1 and TRBJ1-1, with TRBD1 identical over 7 bases. J lost 1 base, V lost 4 bases, and 6 bases had no gene match. The CDR3 is made up of 15 amino acids. Germline V gene data show CDR1 as MNHNS and CDR2 as SASEGT.

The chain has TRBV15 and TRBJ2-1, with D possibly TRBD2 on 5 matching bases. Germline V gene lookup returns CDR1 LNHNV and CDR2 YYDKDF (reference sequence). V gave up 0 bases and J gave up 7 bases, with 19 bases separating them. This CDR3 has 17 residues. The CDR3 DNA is TGTGCCACCAGCAGAGATCGGGGAGAAGGGATGCGGAATGAGCAGTTCTTC. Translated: CATSRDRGEGMRNEQFF.

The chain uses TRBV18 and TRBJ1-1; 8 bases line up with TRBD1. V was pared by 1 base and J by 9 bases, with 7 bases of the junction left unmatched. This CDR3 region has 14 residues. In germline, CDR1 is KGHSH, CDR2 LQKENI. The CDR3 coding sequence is TGTGCCAGCTCACCACAGGGACAGGAGTTACAAGCTTTCTTT. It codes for CASSPQGQELQAFF.

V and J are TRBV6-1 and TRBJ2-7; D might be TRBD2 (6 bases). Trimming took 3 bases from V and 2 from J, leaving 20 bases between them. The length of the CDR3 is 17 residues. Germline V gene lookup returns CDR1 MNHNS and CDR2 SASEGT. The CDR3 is CASSDHTGGGLTYEQYF. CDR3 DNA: TGTGCCAGCAGTGACCACACCGGTGGGGGACTCACCTACGAGCAGTACTTC.

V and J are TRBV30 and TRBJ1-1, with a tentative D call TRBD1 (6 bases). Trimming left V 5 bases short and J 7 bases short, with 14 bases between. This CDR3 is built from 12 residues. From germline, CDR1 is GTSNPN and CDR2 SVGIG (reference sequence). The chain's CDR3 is CAWLKRRGEAFF. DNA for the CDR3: TGTGCCTGGCTAAAACGCAGGGGTGAAGCTTTCTTT. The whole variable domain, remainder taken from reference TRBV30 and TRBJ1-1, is SQTIHQWPATLVQPVGSPLSLECTVEGTSNPNLYWYRQAAGRGLQLLFYSVGIGQISSEVPQNLSASRPQDRQFILSSKKLLLSDSGFYLCAWLKRRGEAFFGQGTRLTVV.

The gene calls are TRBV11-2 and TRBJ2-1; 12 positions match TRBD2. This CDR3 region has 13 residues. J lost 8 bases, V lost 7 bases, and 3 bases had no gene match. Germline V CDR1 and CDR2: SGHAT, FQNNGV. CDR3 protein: CASTRLAGDEQFF. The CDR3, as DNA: TGTGCCAGCACCCGACTAGCGGGAGATGAGCAGTTCTTC.

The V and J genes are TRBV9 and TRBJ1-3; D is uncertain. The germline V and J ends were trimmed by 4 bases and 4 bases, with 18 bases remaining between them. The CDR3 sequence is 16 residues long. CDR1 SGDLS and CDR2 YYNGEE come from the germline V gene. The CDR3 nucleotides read TGTGCCAGCAGCCCCCACCCCTCGGGGAGCGGAAACACCATATATTTT. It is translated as CASSPHPSGSGNTIYF.

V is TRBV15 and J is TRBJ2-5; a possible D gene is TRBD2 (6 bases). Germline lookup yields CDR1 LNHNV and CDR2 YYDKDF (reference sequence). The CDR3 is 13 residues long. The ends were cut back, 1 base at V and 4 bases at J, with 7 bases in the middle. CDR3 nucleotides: TGTGCCACCAGCAGAGGGGGGGTAGAGACCCAGTACTTC. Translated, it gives CATSRGGVETQYF.

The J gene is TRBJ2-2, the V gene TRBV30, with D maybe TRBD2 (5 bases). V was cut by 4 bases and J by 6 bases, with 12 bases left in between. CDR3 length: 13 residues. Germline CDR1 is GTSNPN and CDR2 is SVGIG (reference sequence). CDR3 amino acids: CAWTLVGAGELFF. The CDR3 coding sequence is TGTGCCTGGACCCTAGTCGGGGCCGGGGAGCTGTTTTTT.

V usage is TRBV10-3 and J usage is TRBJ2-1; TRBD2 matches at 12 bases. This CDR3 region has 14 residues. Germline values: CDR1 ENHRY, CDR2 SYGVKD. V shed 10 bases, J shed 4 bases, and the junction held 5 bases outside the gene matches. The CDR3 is CATQTSGGYNEQFF. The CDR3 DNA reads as TGTGCCACCCAAACTAGCGGGGGGTACAATGAGCAGTTCTTC.

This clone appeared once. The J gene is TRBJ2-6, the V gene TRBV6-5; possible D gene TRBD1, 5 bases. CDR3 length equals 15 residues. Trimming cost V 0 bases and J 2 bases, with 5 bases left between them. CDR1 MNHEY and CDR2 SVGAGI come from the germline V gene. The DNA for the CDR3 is TGTGCCAGCAGTTACTCAGGGGCTGGGGCCAACGTCCTGACTTTC. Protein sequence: CASSYSGAGANVLTF.

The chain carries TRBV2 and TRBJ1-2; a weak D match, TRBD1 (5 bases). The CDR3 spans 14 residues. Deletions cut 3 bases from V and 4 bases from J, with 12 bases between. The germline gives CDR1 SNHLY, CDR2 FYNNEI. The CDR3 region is CASSEMQTGYGYTF. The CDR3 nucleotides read TGTGCCAGCAGTGAGATGCAAACAGGCTATGGCTACACCTTC.

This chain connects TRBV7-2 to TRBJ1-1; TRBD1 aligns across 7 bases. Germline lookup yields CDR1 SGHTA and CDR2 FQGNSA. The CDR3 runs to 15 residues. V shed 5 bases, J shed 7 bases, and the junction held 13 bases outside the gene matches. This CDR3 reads CASSRTGAVEFEAFF. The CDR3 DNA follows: TGTGCCAGCAGCCGCACAGGGGCCGTTGAGTTTGAAGCTTTCTTT.

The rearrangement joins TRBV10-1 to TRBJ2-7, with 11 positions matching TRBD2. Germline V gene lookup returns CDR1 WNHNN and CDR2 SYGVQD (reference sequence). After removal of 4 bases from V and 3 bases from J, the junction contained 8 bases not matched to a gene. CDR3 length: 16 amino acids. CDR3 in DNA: TGCGCCAGCAGTGTGTCCCCCGGGACTAGCGGCTACGAGCAGTACTTC. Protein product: CASSVSPGTSGYEQYF.

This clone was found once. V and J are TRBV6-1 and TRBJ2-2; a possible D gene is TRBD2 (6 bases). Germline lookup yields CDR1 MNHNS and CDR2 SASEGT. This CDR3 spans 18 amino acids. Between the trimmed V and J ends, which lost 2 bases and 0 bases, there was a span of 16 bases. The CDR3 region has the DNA TGTGCCAGCAGTGAAAGGTTGCTAGCGCTAACGAACACCGGGGAGCTGTTTTTT. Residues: CASSERLLALTNTGELFF.

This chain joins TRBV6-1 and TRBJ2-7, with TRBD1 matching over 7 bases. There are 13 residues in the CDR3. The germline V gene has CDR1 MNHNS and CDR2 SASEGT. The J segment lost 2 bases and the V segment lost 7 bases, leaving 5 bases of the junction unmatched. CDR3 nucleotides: TGTGCCAGCACTAAACAGGGGACCTACGAGCAGTACTTC. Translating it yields CASTKQGTYEQYF.

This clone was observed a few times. CDR3 protein: CASSVNQSPYEQYF. CDR3 nucleotide sequence: TGTGCCAGTAGTGTCAATCAGTCACCCTACGAGCAGTACTTC. V gene TRBV19 combines with J gene TRBJ2-7, with D unclear. Trimming took 5 bases from V and 2 from J, leaving 13 bases between them. This CDR3 contains 14 residues. Germline values: CDR1 LNHDA, CDR2 SQIVND (reference sequence).